This T cell receptor beta chain was sequenced in a study of blood T cell repertoires in COVID-19. The protocol was immunoSEQ multiplex PCR, while the TCRdb copy is restricted to in-frame clones and leaves out a portion. The sample lists 200,000 or so clones; about nine tenths were seen once. V shed 10 bases, J shed 7 bases, and the junction held 14 bases outside the gene matches. The germline V gene has CDR1 SGHTA and CDR2 FQGNSA. The CDR3 is 14 amino acids. This sequence was found in a man in his 60s who had recovered from COVID-19. V and J are TRBV7-2 and TRBJ2-7, with 9 bases identical to TRBD1. The sequenced sample was peripheral blood. CDR3 protein: CATGLTGGVGEQYF. The CDR3 DNA is TGTGCCACCGGGCTGACAGGGGGGGTCGGGGAGCAGTACTTC.